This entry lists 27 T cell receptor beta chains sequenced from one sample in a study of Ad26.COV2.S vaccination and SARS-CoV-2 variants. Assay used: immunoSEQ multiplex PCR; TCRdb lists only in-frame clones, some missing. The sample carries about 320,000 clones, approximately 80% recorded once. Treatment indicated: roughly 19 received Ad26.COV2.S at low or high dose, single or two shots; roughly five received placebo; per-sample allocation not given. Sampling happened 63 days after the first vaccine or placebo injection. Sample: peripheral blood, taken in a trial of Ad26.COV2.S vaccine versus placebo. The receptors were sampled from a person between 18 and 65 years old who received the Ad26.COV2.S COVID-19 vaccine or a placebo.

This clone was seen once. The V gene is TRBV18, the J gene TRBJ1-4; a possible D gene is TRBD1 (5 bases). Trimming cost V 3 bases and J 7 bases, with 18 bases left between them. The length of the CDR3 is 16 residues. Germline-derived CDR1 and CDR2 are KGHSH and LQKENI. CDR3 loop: CASSPRIPGHFEKLFF. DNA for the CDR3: TGTGCCAGCTCACCTAGGATCCCCGGACACTTTGAAAAACTGTTTTTT.

CDR3 sequence (DNA): TGTGCCAGAAGCTTGGTTGGGGACCACGAGCAGTACTTC. The encoded protein is CARSLVGDHEQYF. The V call is TRBV5-3, the J call TRBJ2-7; possibly TRBD1 or TRBD2 for D (5 bases each). TRBV5-3 is marked as an open reading frame, function uncertain. The V end lost 0 bases, the J end lost 5 bases, and 9 bases lay between the germline ends. This CDR3 is built from 13 residues.

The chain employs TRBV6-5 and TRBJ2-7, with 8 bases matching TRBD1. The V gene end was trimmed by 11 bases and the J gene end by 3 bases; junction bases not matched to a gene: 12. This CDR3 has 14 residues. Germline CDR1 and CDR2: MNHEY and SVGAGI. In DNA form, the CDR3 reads TGTGCCTCCGGAGGGCCAGGGGGCAACTACGAGCAGTACTTC. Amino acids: CASGGPGGNYEQYF.

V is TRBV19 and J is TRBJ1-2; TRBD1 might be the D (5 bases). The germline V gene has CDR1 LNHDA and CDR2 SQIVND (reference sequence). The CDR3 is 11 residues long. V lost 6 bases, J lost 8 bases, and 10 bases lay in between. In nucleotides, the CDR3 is TGTGCCAGTAGAGGGGTTAGAGGCTACACCTTC. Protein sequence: CASRGVRGYTF.

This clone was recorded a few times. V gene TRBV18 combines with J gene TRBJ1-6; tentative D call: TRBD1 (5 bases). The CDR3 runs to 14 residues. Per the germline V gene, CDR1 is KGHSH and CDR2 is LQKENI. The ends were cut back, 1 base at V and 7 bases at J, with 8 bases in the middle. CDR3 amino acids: CASSPRGDNSPLHF. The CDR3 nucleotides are TGTGCCAGCTCACCACGGGGGGACAATTCACCCCTCCACTTT.

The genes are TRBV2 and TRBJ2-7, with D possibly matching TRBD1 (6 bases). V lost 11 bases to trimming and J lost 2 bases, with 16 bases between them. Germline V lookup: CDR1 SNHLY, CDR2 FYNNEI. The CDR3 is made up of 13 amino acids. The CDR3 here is CAGKRTETYEQYF. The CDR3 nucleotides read TGTGCCGGGAAAAGGACAGAGACCTACGAGCAGTACTTC.

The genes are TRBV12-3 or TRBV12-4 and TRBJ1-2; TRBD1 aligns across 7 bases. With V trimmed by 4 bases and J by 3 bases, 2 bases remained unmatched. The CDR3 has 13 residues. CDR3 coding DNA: TGTGCCAGCAGTTGGGACAGAGACTATGGCTACACCTTC. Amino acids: CASSWDRDYGYTF.

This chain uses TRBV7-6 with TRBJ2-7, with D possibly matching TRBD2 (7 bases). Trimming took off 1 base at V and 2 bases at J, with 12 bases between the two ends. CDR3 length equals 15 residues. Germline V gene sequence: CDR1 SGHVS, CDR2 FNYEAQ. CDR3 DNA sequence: TGTGCCAGCAGCTTAGGGGGGGGCCCCACCTACGAGCAGTACTTC. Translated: CASSLGGGPTYEQYF.

The CDR3 protein is CAISRQERYEQYF. The DNA of the CDR3 is TGTGCCATCAGTCGGCAGGAGAGGTACGAGCAGTACTTC. The chain couples TRBV10-3 to TRBJ2-7, with D unresolved. V gave up 5 bases and J gave up 4 bases, with 12 bases separating them. Germline CDR1 is ENHRY and CDR2 is SYGVKD. CDR3 length: 13 residues.

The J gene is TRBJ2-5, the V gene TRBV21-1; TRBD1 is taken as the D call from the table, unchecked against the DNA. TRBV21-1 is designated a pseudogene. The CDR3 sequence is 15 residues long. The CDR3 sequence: CASSGDHQGPETQYF. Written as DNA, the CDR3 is TGTGCCAGCTCCGGAGACCATCAGGGGCCGGAGACCCAGTACTTC.

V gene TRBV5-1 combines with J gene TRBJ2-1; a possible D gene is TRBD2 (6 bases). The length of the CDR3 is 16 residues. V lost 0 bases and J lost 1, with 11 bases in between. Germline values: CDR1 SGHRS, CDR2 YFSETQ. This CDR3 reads CASSLGAGGSYNEQFF. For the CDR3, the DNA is TGCGCCAGCAGCTTGGGGGCCGGGGGATCCTACAATGAGCAGTTCTTC.

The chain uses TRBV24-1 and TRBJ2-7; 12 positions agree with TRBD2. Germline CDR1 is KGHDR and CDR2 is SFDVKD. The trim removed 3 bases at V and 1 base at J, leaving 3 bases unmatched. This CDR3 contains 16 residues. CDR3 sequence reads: CATSDPTSGGSYEQYF. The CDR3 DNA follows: TGTGCCACCAGTGATCCAACTAGCGGGGGGTCCTACGAGCAGTACTTC.

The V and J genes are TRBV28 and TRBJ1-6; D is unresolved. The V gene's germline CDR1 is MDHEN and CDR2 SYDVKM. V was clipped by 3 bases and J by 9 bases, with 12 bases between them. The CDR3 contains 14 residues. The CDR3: CASSLERVTSPLHF. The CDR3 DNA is TGTGCCAGCAGTTTGGAGAGAGTAACTTCACCCCTCCACTTT. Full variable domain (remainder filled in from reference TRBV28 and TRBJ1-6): DVKVTQSSRYLVKRTGEKVFLECVQDMDHENMFWYRQDPGLGLRLIYFSYDVKMKEKGDIPEGYSVSREKKERFSLILESASTNQTSMYLCASSLERVTSPLHFGNGTRLTVT.

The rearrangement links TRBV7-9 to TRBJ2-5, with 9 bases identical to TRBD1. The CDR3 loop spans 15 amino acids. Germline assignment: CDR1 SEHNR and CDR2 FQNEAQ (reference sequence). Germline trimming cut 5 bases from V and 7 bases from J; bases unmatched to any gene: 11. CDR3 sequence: CASSEQLRTGATQYF. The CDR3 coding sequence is TGTGCCAGCAGCGAACAGCTAAGGACAGGGGCGACCCAGTACTTC. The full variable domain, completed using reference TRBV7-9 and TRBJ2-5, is DTGVSQNPRHKITKRGQNVTFRCDPISEHNRLYWYRQTLGQGPEFLTYFQNEAQLEKSRLLSDRFSAERPKGSFSTLEIQRTEQGDSAMYLCASSEQLRTGATQYFGPGTRLLVL.

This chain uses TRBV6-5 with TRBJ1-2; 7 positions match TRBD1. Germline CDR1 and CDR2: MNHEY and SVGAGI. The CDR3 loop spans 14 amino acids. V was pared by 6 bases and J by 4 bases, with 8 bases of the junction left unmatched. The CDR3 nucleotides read TGTGCCAGCAGGCCGAGGGACAGACCCTATGGCTACACCTTC. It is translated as CASRPRDRPYGYTF.

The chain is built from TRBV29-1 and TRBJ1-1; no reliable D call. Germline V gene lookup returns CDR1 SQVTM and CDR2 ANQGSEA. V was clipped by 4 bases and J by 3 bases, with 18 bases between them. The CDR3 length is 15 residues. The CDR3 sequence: CSVAVPQEWDTEAFF. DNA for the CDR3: TGCAGCGTTGCCGTCCCTCAGGAGTGGGACACTGAAGCTTTCTTT.

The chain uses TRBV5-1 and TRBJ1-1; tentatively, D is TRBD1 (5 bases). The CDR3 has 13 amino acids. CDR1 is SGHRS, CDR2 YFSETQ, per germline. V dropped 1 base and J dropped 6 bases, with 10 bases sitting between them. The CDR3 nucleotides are TGCGCCAGCAGCTTGTACGCGGGGGCTGAAGCTTTCTTT. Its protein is CASSLYAGAEAFF.

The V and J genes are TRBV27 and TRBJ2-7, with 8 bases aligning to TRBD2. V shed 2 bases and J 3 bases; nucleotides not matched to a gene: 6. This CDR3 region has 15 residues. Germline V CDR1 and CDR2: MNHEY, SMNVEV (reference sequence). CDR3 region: CASSLGAGGYYEQYF. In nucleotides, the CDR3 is TGTGCCAGCAGTTTAGGGGCGGGGGGCTACTACGAGCAGTACTTC.

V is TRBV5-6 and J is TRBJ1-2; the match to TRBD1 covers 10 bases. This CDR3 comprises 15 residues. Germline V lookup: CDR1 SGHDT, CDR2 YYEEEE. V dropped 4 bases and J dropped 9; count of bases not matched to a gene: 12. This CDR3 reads CASSRIGGTGDRYTF. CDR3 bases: TGTGCCAGCAGCCGGATTGGGGGGACAGGGGACCGCTACACCTTC. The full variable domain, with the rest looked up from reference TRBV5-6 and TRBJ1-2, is DAGVTQSPTHLIKTRGQQVTLRCSPKSGHDTVSWYQQALGQGPQFIFQYYEEEERQRGNFPDRFSGHQFPNYSSELNVNALLLGDSALYLCASSRIGGTGDRYTFGSGTRLTVV.

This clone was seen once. Here the CDR3 reads CASSTGFGNTIYF. The DNA of the CDR3 is TGTGCCAGTAGTACAGGGTTTGGAAACACCATATATTTT. V and J are TRBV19 and TRBJ1-3; D perhaps matches TRBD1 (5 bases). V was pared by 4 bases and J by 3 bases, with 7 bases between. The CDR3 extends over 13 amino acids. CDR1 is LNHDA and CDR2 is SQIVND in the germline V gene (reference sequence). The variable domain in full, completed from reference TRBV19 and TRBJ1-3, reads DGGITQSPKYLFRKEGQNVTLSCEQNLNHDAMYWYRQDPGQGLRLIYYSQIVNDFQKGDIAEGYSVSREKKESFPLTVTSAQKNPTAFYLCASSTGFGNTIYFGEGSWLTVV.

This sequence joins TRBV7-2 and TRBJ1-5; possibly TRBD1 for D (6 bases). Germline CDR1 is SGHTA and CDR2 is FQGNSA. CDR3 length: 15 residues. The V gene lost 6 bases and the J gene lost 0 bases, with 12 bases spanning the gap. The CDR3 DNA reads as TGTGCCAGCAGACAGGGAAGCGGTAGCAATCAGCCCCAGCATTTT. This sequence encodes CASRQGSGSNQPQHF.

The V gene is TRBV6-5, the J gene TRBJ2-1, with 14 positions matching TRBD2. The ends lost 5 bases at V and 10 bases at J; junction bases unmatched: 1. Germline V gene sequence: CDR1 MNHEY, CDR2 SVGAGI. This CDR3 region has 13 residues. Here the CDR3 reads CASSRTSGGEQFF. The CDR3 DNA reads TGTGCCAGCAGTCGGACTAGCGGGGGGGAGCAGTTCTTC.

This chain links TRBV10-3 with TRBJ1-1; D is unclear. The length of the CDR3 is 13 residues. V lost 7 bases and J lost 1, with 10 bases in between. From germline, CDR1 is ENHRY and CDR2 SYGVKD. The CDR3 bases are TGTGCCATCACCCGGACGGCGAACACTGAAGCTTTCTTT. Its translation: CAITRTANTEAFF.

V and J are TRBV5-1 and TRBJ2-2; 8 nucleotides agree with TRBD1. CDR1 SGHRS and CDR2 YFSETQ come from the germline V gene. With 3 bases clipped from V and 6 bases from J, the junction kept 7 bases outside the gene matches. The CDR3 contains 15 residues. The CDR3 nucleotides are TGCGCCAGCAGCTGGGGACAGGTGGTCTCCGGGGAGCTGTTTTTT. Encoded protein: CASSWGQVVSGELFF. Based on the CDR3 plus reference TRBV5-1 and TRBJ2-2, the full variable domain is KAGVTQTPRYLIKTRGQQVTLSCSPISGHRSVSWYQQTPGQGLQFLFEYFSETQRNKGNFPGRFSGRQFSNSRSEMNVSTLELGDSALYLCASSWGQVVSGELFFGEGSRLTVL.

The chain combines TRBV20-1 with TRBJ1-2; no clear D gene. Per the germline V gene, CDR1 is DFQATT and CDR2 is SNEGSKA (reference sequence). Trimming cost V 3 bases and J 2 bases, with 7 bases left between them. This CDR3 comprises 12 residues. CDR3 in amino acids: CSASPQNYGYTF. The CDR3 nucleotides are TGCAGTGCTAGTCCACAAAACTATGGCTACACCTTC.

The CDR3 spells CASSRGGALETQYF. For the CDR3, the DNA is TGTGCCAGCAGCCGCGGGGGGGCTCTGGAGACCCAGTACTTC. The rearrangement joins TRBV5-5 to TRBJ2-5; TRBD2 matches 9 bases. The length of the CDR3 is 14 residues. In germline, CDR1 is SGHKS, CDR2 YYEKEE (reference sequence). V shed 4 bases, J shed 5 bases, and the junction held 6 bases outside the gene matches.

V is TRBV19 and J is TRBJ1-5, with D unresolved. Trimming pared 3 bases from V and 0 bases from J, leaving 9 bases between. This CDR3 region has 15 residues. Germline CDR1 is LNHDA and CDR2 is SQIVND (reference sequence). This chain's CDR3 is CASSIRRSSNQPQHF. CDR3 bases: TGTGCCAGTAGTATTCGCAGGTCTAGCAATCAGCCCCAGCATTTT.